A selection of T cell receptor beta chains follows, all from one sample in a study of T cells in Graves' hyperthyroidism and ophthalmopathy. Via MiXCR, TCRdb re-called the multiplex PCR reads, giving one row per CDR3 protein. The sample shows hundreds of thousands of distinct CDR3 sequences, about 14% of them seen only once. The specimen was blood. These receptors were taken from a woman in her 50s with Graves' ophthalmopathy. Both conserved end residues are part of each CDR3. Rows give clone size only sometimes, using once, few, many, or a class for an expanded clone.

abundance,j_gene,v_gene,CDR3aa
many,TRBJ1-2,TRBV28,CASSTTGDWNGYTF
many,TRBJ2-1,TRBV3-1,CASSQVTSGRFNEQFF
many,TRBJ2-7,TRBV15,CATSSEGTSGTPYEQYF
many,TRBJ1-5,TRBV7-2,CASSLDRPERNQPQHF
few,TRBJ2-4,TRBV7-2,CASSLGRINIQYF
many,TRBJ1-5,TRBV28,CASNSGQGAVSNQPQHF
many,TRBJ2-1,TRBV6-5,CASSYSETSPGPRNEQFF
many,TRBJ2-7,TRBV18,CASTGATSGSVEQYF
many,TRBJ2-5,TRBV6-2/TRBV6-3,CASSSRQRETQYF
many,TRBJ2-1,TRBV10-3,CAISTGQGGEYEQFF
few,TRBJ2-1,TRBV4-3,CASSQDSQVSSYNEQFF
few,TRBJ2-7,TRBV12-3/TRBV12-4,CASRRGSSGSYEQYF
many,TRBJ2-2,TRBV5-1,CASSFFASPNTGELFF
many,TRBJ2-7,TRBV28,CASRRTGTAYEQYF
few,TRBJ2-1,TRBV13,CASSLGWGAGSDEQFF
few,TRBJ1-2,TRBV2,CASTGGRGRREHGYTF
few,TRBJ2-1,TRBV7-6,CASSSTSGREQFF
many,TRBJ1-1,TRBV6-1,CASSTPTGTEAFF
NA,TRBJ2-5,TRBV20-1,CSARVRRQETQYF
many,TRBJ2-7,TRBV6-1,CASSDGGGYEQYF
many,TRBJ2-1,TRBV11-1,CASSFRQSLYNEQFF
few,TRBJ2-1,TRBV19,CASTGGGLGQVINEQFF
many,TRBJ2-1,TRBV7-2,CASSLVAQGYNEQFF
NA,TRBJ2-2,TRBV19,CASSIVSLATGELFF
many,TRBJ2-5,TRBV20-1,CSAPWAGDAKETQYF
few,TRBJ2-3,TRBV19,CASSMLAGVTDTQYF
many,TRBJ1-2,TRBV30,CAGQPSGRLLSTYGYTF
many,TRBJ2-7,TRBV11-3,CASSLGTSDLYEQYF
few,TRBJ1-5,TRBV7-2,CASSLVGPQHF
many,TRBJ2-7,TRBV5-1,CASSLAGLAGGPYEQYF
many,TRBJ2-2,TRBV30,CAGTGLEIAGELFF
many,TRBJ1-3,TRBV30,CAWMEIGNTIYF
many,TRBJ2-3,TRBV5-1,CASSLGLAGLDTQYF
few,TRBJ1-3,TRBV12-3/TRBV12-4,CASSSPLNRGGNTIYF
many,TRBJ2-5,TRBV6-6,CASSYSRVQETQYF
many,TRBJ2-1,TRBV11-2,CASSPMAFEQFF
many,TRBJ2-7,TRBV7-8,CASIEGNSGRHEQYF
once,TRBJ2-7,TRBV27,CASSLSSGRSHEQYF
many,TRBJ2-3,TRBV6-1,CASSDGLANTDTQYF
many,TRBJ2-5,TRBV5-1,CASSWAGTQTQYF
NA,TRBJ2-3,TRBV4-3,CASSHVQGSSTDTQYF